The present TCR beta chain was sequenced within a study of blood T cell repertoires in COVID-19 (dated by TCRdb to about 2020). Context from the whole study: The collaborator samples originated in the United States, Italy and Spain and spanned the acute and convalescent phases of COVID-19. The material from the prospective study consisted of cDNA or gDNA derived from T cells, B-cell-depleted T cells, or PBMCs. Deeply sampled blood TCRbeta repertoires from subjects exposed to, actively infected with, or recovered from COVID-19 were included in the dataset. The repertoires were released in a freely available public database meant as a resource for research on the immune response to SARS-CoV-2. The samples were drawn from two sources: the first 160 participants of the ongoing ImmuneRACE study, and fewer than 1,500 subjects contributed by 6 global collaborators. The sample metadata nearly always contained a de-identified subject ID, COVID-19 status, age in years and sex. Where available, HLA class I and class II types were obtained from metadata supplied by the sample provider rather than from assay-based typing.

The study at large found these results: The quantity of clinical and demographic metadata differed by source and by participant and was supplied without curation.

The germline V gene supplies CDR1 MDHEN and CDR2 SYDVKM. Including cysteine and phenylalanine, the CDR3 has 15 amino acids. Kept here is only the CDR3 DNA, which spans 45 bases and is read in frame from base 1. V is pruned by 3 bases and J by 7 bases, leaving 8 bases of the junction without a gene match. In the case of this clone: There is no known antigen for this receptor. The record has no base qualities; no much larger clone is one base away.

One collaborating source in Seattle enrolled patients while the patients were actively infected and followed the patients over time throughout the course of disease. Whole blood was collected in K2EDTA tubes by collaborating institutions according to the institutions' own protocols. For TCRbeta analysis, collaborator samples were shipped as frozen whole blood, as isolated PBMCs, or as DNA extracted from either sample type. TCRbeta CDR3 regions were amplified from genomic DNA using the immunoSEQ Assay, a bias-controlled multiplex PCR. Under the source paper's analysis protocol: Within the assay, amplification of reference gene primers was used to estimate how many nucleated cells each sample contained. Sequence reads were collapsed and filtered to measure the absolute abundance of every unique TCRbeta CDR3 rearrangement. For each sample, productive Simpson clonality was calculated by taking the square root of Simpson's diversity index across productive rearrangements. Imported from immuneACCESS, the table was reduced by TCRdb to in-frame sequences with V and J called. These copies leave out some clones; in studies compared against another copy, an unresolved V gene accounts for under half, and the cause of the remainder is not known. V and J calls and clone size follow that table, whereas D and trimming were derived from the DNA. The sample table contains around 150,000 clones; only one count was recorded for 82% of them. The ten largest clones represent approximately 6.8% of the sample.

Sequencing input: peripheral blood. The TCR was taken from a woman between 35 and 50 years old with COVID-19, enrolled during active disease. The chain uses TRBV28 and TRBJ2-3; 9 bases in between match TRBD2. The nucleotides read TGTGCCAGCAGTTTGGTAGCGGGAGAAAGAAATACGCAGTATTTT. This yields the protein CASSLVAGERNTQYF.